The next 18 T cell receptor beta chains were all read from a single sample in a study of T cell clonotyping in hematopoietic cell transplantation. Repertoires were generated with immunoSEQ multiplex PCR, while TCRdb's copy carries only in-frame clones and drops some. The sample shows about 17,000 clones, 92% of them seen only once. The sequenced material came from peripheral blood mononuclear cells. These receptors originate from a man aged 40-49 years in good health. Some clones in this sample may be carry-over from other donors' samples.

Turning to this clone: Within the sample, other DNA sequences also encode this same CDR3. V usage is TRBV14 and J usage is TRBJ2-3; 10 positions match TRBD1. With V trimmed by 4 bases and J by 2 bases, 6 bases remained unmatched. CDR1 and CDR2 from the germline V gene are SGHDN and FVKESK. The CDR3 extends over 16 amino acids. The CDR3 region has the DNA TGTGCCAGCAGCCCTTGGACAGGGGGTTCCACAGATACGCAGTATTTT. This gives the protein CASSPWTGGSTDTQYF. Full variable domain (missing parts from reference TRBV14 and TRBJ2-3): EAGVTQFPSHSVIEKGQTVTLRCDPISGHDNLYWYRRVMGKEIKFLLHFVKESKQDESGMPNNRFLAERTGGTYSTLKVQPAELEDSGVYFCASSPWTGGSTDTQYFGPGTRLTVL.

The chain couples TRBV7-3 to TRBJ2-5, with TRBD2 identical over 7 bases. With V trimmed by 5 bases and J by 2 bases, 8 bases remained unmatched. The germline V gene encodes CDR1 SGHTA and CDR2 FQGTGA. This CDR3 is 15 amino acids long. The CDR3 DNA follows: TGTGCCAGCAGCCCTGGCGGGGGTTCACAAGAGACCCAGTACTTC. Protein product: CASSPGGGSQETQYF.

This clone has just a few counts. CDR3 region: CASSHTNGEQFF. The CDR3 DNA reads as TGTGCCAGCAGCCATACGAACGGTGAGCAGTTCTTC. The chain uses TRBV7-3 and TRBJ2-1; D remains unclear. The CDR3 totals 12 residues. Per germline, CDR1 SGHTA and CDR2 FQGTGA. With 5 bases removed from V and 9 bases from J, the gap between germline ends came to 11 bases.

This chain joins TRBV19 and TRBJ2-7, with D possibly called TRBD1 or TRBD2 (5 bases each). The CDR3 is made up of 15 amino acids. V shed 2 bases and J shed 7 bases, with 18 bases lying between them. Germline-derived CDR1 and CDR2 are LNHDA and SQIVND (reference sequence). The CDR3 DNA reads TGTGCCAGTAGTATATCTGGGGACGACTTGAGTGAGCAGTACTTC. Residues: CASSISGDDLSEQYF.

This clone was seen more than once but under ten times. The rearrangement joins TRBV5-4 to TRBJ2-7; D unresolved. Germline-derived CDR1 and CDR2 are SGHNT and YYREEE (reference sequence). V was pared by 5 bases and J by 5 bases, with 14 bases between. This CDR3 region has 13 residues. Written as DNA, the CDR3 is TGTGCCAGCAGTTTCTTCGATGGGAACGAGCAGTACTTC. This gives the protein CASSFFDGNEQYF.

The chain couples TRBV25-1 to TRBJ1-1; TRBD1 is a possible D gene (5 bases). The germline CDR1 and CDR2 sequences are MGHDK and SYGVNS. V lost 1 base to trimming and J lost 5 bases, with 11 bases between them. This CDR3 is built from 14 residues. The CDR3 region has the DNA TGTGCCAGCAGTGAATCTGGTTGGGGGACTGAAGCTTTCTTT. Amino acids: CASSESGWGTEAFF.

Only a few counts were recorded for this clone. V and J are TRBV7-8 and TRBJ2-2; possible D gene TRBD2, 7 bases. From germline, CDR1 is SGHVS and CDR2 FQNEAQ. There are 17 residues in the CDR3. V was clipped by 3 bases and J by 0 bases, with 14 bases between them. CDR3 DNA: TGTGCCAGCAGCTTTAAGGTCGGGGGGCCGAACACCGGGGAGCTGTTTTTT. Translated: CASSFKVGGPNTGELFF.

The chain recombines TRBV2 with TRBJ2-7; TRBD1 agrees at 8 bases. There are 14 residues in the CDR3. J was trimmed by 2 bases and V by 8 bases; bases with no gene match: 8. Germline assignment: CDR1 SNHLY and CDR2 FYNNEI. CDR3 DNA: TGTGCCAGCCTGGCGGACAGGGAAACCTACGAGCAGTACTTC. It yields the protein CASLADRETYEQYF.

This chain joins TRBV11-3 and TRBJ1-1; a possible D gene is TRBD1 (6 bases). V gave up 4 bases and J gave up 0 bases, with 9 bases separating them. The CDR3 length is 14 residues. Germline V gene sequence: CDR1 SGHNT, CDR2 YENEEA. This CDR3 reads CASSSGHLNTEAFF. In DNA, the CDR3 is TGTGCCAGCAGCTCGGGACACTTGAACACTGAAGCTTTCTTT.

This chain connects TRBV30 to TRBJ1-5, with D possibly being TRBD1 (5 bases). Germline V gene sequence: CDR1 GTSNPN, CDR2 SVGIG (reference sequence). The V end was cut by 0 bases, the J end by 5 bases, with 8 bases between. CDR3 length equals 13 residues. This CDR3 is CAWSVQDHQPQHF. The CDR3 coding sequence is TGTGCCTGGAGTGTACAGGATCATCAGCCCCAGCATTTT. The full variable domain, completed using reference TRBV30 and TRBJ1-5, is SQTIHQWPATLVQPVGSPLSLECTVEGTSNPNLYWYRQAAGRGLQLLFYSVGIGQISSEVPQNLSASRPQDRQFILSSKKLLLSDSGFYLCAWSVQDHQPQHFGDGTRLSIL.

CDR3 nucleotides: TGTGCCAGCAGCGTAGTACCAGGGGTGGAAAAACTGTTTTTT. It encodes CASSVVPGVEKLFF. V usage is TRBV9 and J usage is TRBJ1-4; a possible D gene is TRBD1 (6 bases). The V gene lost 0 bases and the J gene lost 8 bases, with 11 bases spanning the gap. The CDR3 totals 14 residues. Germline V gene sequence: CDR1 SGDLS, CDR2 YYNGEE.

V is TRBV29-1 and J is TRBJ1-1; the D is unclear. Trimming removed 4 bases from V and 7 bases from J, with 16 bases in between. Germline values: CDR1 SQVTM, CDR2 ANQGSEA. The CDR3 covers 13 residues. The CDR3 reads CSVAIRDTFEAFF. In nucleotides, the CDR3 is TGCAGCGTTGCCATTAGAGACACCTTTGAAGCTTTCTTT. Full variable domain (remainder filled in from reference TRBV29-1 and TRBJ1-1): SAVISQKPSRDICQRGTSLTIQCQVDSQVTMMFWYRQQPGQSLTLIATANQGSEATYESGFVIDKFPISRPNLTFSTLTVSNMSPEDSSIYLCSVAIRDTFEAFFGQGTRLTVV.

The J gene is TRBJ1-1, the V gene TRBV27; a weak D match, TRBD1 (5 bases). The CDR3 has 15 amino acids. V was clipped by 5 bases and J by 3 bases, with 16 bases between them. Germline CDR1 MNHEY, CDR2 SMNVEV (reference sequence). The CDR3 DNA is TGTGCCAGCAGTCCTTACAATCAAGGGGACACTGAAGCTTTCTTT. Translated: CASSPYNQGDTEAFF.

The chain recombines TRBV5-1 with TRBJ2-2; D is ambiguous. V was cut by 4 bases and J by 4 bases, with 2 bases left in between. This CDR3 spans 11 amino acids. Looked up from germline, CDR1 is SGHRS and CDR2 is YFSETQ. The CDR3 loop reads CASSRTGELFF. CDR3 DNA sequence: TGCGCCAGCAGCCGCACCGGGGAGCTGTTTTTT.

The rearrangement joins TRBV9 to TRBJ2-3; D might be TRBD2 (5 bases). The CDR3 loop spans 14 amino acids. With 0 bases removed from V and 4 bases from J, the gap between germline ends came to 9 bases. The germline gives CDR1 SGDLS, CDR2 YYNGEE. In DNA form, the CDR3 reads TGTGCCAGCAGCGTAGGGTACGGGGCAGATACGCAGTATTTT. It yields the protein CASSVGYGADTQYF.

This sequence joins TRBV9 and TRBJ1-1, with D uncertain. The CDR3 runs to 13 residues. From germline, CDR1 is SGDLS and CDR2 YYNGEE. Trimming stripped 0 bases from V and 7 bases from J, with 10 bases between. As DNA, the CDR3 is TGTGCCAGCAGCGTAGAGTCGGTGAGTGAAGCTTTCTTT. Amino acid sequence: CASSVESVSEAFF.

The chain recombines TRBV4-3 with TRBJ2-5, with D perhaps matching TRBD2 (6 bases). This CDR3 comprises 17 residues. Germline assignment: CDR1 LGHNA and CDR2 YSLEER. V was shortened by 2 bases and J by 2 bases, with 18 bases between the two germline ends. CDR3 nucleotide sequence: TGCGCCAGCAGCCAAAAGGGAGGCCATCCGGGGCAAGAGACCCAGTACTTC. Translating gives CASSQKGGHPGQETQYF.

V is TRBV29-1 and J is TRBJ1-5, with unresolved D. Germline CDR1 and CDR2: SQVTM and ANQGSEA. V lost 4 bases and J lost 4, with 11 bases in between. This CDR3 spans 13 amino acids. CDR3 protein: CSVGASQNQPQHF. CDR3 sequence (DNA): TGCAGCGTTGGGGCGAGTCAGAATCAGCCCCAGCATTTT.